In its sample, the clone carrying this T cell receptor beta chain was seen once. The data were obtained in a study of blood T cell repertoires in COVID-19. Germline CDR1 reads LGHNA; CDR2 reads YNFKEQ. J gave up 1 base and V 0 bases, and 9 bases lay outside the gene matches. This CDR3 contains 19 residues. The repertoire was sequenced with immunoSEQ multiplex PCR; TCRdb's copy has only in-frame clones and lacks some. The table records nearly 70,000 clones, approximately 82% of them present only once. The material sequenced was peripheral blood. This TCR was recovered from a woman aged 80 or over with acute or convalescent COVID-19. The J gene is TRBJ2-7, the V gene TRBV4-2; TRBD2 aligns across 13 bases. The CDR3 nucleotides are TGTGCCAGCAGCCAAGATTTAACTAGCGGGGGGGCCTGGTCCTACGAGCAGTACTTC. Translated, it gives CASSQDLTSGGAWSYEQYF.